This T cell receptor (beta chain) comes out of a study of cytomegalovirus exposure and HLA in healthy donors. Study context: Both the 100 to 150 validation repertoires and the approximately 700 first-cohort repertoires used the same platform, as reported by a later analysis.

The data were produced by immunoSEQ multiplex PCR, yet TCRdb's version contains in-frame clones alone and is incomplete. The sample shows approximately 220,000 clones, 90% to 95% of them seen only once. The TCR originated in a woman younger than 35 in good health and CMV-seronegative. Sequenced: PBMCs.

CDR3 protein: CASSTTGTGGPYEQYF. The DNA of the CDR3 is TGCGCCAGCAGTACTACCGGGACAGGGGGCCCCTACGAGCAGTACTTC. The genes are TRBV10-1 and TRBJ2-7, with 12 bases matching TRBD1. Germline CDR1 reads WNHNN; CDR2 reads SYGVQD (reference sequence). This CDR3 comprises 16 residues. With 5 bases clipped from V and 2 bases from J, the junction kept 7 bases outside the gene matches.